This T cell receptor beta chain stems from a study of T cell responses to AZD1222 COVID-19 vaccine (dated by TCRdb to the early 2020s). General notes on the study: TCR sequencing covered fewer than 250 trial participants: some 210 given two doses of AZD1222 and 26 given two doses of MenACWY control vaccine. Trial participants were enrolled by age into subgroups of 18-55, 56-69 and 70-plus years, and around 140, 26 and 57 TCR-sequenced participants, respectively, were included in these subgroups. Summary of the overall study and its limitations: Reportedly, close to half of the unique spike-specific TCRs recognized epitopes lying outside the regions that are mutated in the B.1.351 and B.1.1.7 variants. A significant rise in spike-specific TCR breadth and depth was observed after two AZD1222 doses relative to day 0 and relative to MenACWY recipients. Vaccine-associated CD4 TCRs spanned the whole spike protein, with dominant responses in regions 160-218 and 743-854. Most participants were white British and females outnumbered males, and the authors suggested that clonal diversity may have been underestimated. The 56-69-year group was small, and its depth increase did not reach significance, likely because of low power. Conclusions about previously exposed vaccinees are limited because only 5 or 6 AZD1222 recipients were SARS-CoV-2 seropositive at baseline. No day 14 peak-response samples were available, so repertoires were characterized only after the peak T cell response.

The CDR3 regions of human TCRbeta chains were analyzed by immunosequencing. On the study's bioinformatics: TCRs in the repertoires were matched against a reference library of SARS-CoV-2-specific TCRs that had been generated with the MIRA antigen-specificity platform. Breadth was defined as the fraction of unique TCRs that were SARS-CoV-2-associated, and depth was defined as the fraction of total T cells that were SARS-CoV-2-associated. Each spike-specific TCR was assigned to its reactive spike region and to a CD4 or CD8 class using the MIRA data. Log10-transformed breadth and depth values were compared by one-way ANOVA with Sidak's multiple comparisons tests. What TCRdb holds here is the immuneACCESS table cut down to in-frame rearrangements. Part of the clones is not present; checked against another copy, under half of the missing clones reflect an unresolved V gene, and the others are unexplained. The V and J calls and clone size come from that table; D and trimming were worked out from the DNA. Recorded for this sample are 150,000 to 200,000 clones; around 94% of them occurred a single time. Of the sample, 5.1% falls within the top ten clones.

The time point label for this specimen denotes: about 28 days (+/-7) after the second vaccine dose. AZD1222 recipients given second doses at about 4 weeks or at about 12 weeks were pooled, since spike-specific TCR depth and breadth were not found to differ between the two schedules. The vaccinee samples were drawn from two UK trials, COV001 and COV002, one of which was a single-blind randomized controlled phase 2/3 trial testing AZD1222 (ChAdOx1 nCoV-19) in healthy adults. Trial participant PBMC samples were collected at day 0 and day 28 after the second dose for TCRbeta chain sequencing. In the case of this clone: Its antigen is currently not known. Nothing much larger sits one base from this clone, and base qualities are not available.

The material sequenced was peripheral blood, taken 28 days after the second AZD1222 dose. The TCR originated in an adult who received the AZD1222 COVID-19 vaccine.

The CDR3 is CASSLTEVGGYTF. The DNA is TGTGCCAGCAGCTTGACAGAGGTTGGTGGCTACACCTTC. Here the chain combines TRBV2 and TRBJ1-2; the D gene is perhaps TRBD1, on 5 matching bases. V sheds 6 bases and J sheds 7 bases, leaving 15 bases between their ends. CDR1 SNHLY and CDR2 FYNNEI are derived from the germline V gene. The CDR3 measures 13 amino acids from cysteine to phenylalanine. Only CDR3 DNA is held: 39 bases, read in frame from base 1.